What follows is one T cell receptor beta chain and its context. Its antigen is unknown. The data were taken from a study of cytomegalovirus exposure and HLA in healthy donors. Study results and caveats: TCR beta sequences reportedly predicted most subjects' HLA-A and HLA-B alleles accurately. Serostatus for CMV was the only available immune exposure information. The authors confirmed in vitro that a few CMV-associated chains were specific for CMV antigens.

The primer mix had 60 Vbeta and 13 Jbeta primers. Only in-frame clones appear in the TCRdb table, and some are missing; sequencing was by immunoSEQ multiplex PCR. The sample contains just under 65,000 clones, 80% of which appear only once. The CDR3 has 15 amino acids. CDR1 and CDR2 (germline): SQVTM, ANQGSEA. Between the trimmed V and J ends, which lost 4 bases and 0 bases, there was a span of 13 bases. This clonotype was sampled from a woman aged 30 to 39 in good health and CMV-seronegative. The V call is TRBV29-1, the J call TRBJ2-1; maybe TRBD2 (6 bases). Sequenced: PBMCs. The CDR3 protein is CSVVWDFHSYNEQFF. The CDR3 nucleotides are TGCAGCGTTGTTTGGGACTTCCACTCCTACAATGAGCAGTTCTTC.